The T cell receptor (beta chain) described here comes from a study of OX40 agonist ivuxolimab in advanced cancers. Study-level information: Treatment received earlier with anti-PD-1, anti-PD-L1 or anti-CTLA-4 agents was allowed, and approximately 40% had some.

Whole-study findings and limits: Partial responders receiving 0.1-3.0 mg/kg showed among the lowest clonal expansion. Within 6 weeks, CD4+ and CD8+ blood T cells expanded clonally at 0.1 to 3.0 mg/kg.

Worth noting for this clone: Antigen unknown.

Looked up from germline, CDR1 is SGHNT and CDR2 is YENEEA. Trimming took off 2 bases at V and 3 bases at J, with 11 bases between the two ends. The length of the CDR3 is 14 residues. The assay was immunoSEQ multiplex PCR, and TCRdb's table has in-frame clones only and misses some. The sample contains approximately 74,000 clones, roughly 87% of which appear only once. This specimen consisted of CD4+ or CD8+ T cells sorted from blood, obtained in a trial of the OX40 agonist ivuxolimab. This receptor was identified in an adult with an advanced solid tumor such as melanoma, head and neck, liver or kidney cancer. The genes are TRBV11-3 and TRBJ2-7; TRBD1 or TRBD2 may be the D gene (5 bases each). CDR3 sequence reads: CASSLTEGRYEQYF. The CDR3 nucleotides read TGTGCCAGCAGCTTAACTGAGGGGCGCTACGAGCAGTACTTC.